Listed here is a single TCR beta chain. Its recognized antigen is unknown. Base quality data are lacking; no much larger clone is found one base away. Library method: 5' RACE. TCRdb shows the sequencer as Illumina HiSeq 2500. A second PCR of about 6 to 11 cycles was performed with a sample-barcoded 5' primer and a J-beta primer mix. Each TCR beta cDNA molecule received a unique molecular identifier from a template-switch 5' adaptor carrying 12 random nucleotides. At least 2.5 million CDR3-containing paired-end reads were obtained from each sample. All of the RNA was converted into first-strand cDNA using the Mint cDNA synthesis kit, with a TRBC-specific oligonucleotide serving as the primer. After uracil-DNA glycosylase treatment, a first 18-cycle PCR used universal primers M1SS and BC2_uni_R on all cDNA. Concerning the study's data processing: For normalization, 1 million high-quality reads were randomly selected from each sample, with every read carrying a distinct molecular identifier. Instead of being binned into consensus sequences, reads with shared molecular identifiers were discarded. CDR3 identification, clonotype clustering and error correction used MiTCR with a Q25 quality threshold and the strictest error-elimination algorithm. A nonparametric unseen species model using Euler transformation provided a lower-bound estimate of total TCR beta diversity. Through fastp at Q25 and MiXCR, TCRdb rebuilt clones from the public reads, retaining in-frame beta chains. When rows share a CDR3 protein, they turn into one entry using the most common DNA and genes. The V and J calls follow TCRdb's processing rather than the paper's. The sample table holds over 1,500,000 distinct CDR3 sequences, of which around 48% were seen once. Roughly 2% of the sample belongs to the ten largest clones.

The data originate from a study of blood T cells in healthy people across ages (dated by TCRdb to about 2015). Broadly, across the study: Template switching captured roughly one uniquely barcoded TCR beta cDNA molecule per two T cells in model experiments. The study measured age-related changes in TCR beta repertoire diversity using deep sequencing normalized with unique cDNA molecular identifiers. The donors were split into four age groups: young (average around 15 years), middle-aged (roughly 39), aged (more than 55) and long-lived (approximately 80). To avoid experimental bias, donors of different ages were randomly spread across the sequencing lanes. For two donors (one aged 18 to 30 and one aged 80 or older), the study analyzed two additional independent replicas of 1 million unique cDNA reads from the same blood draw. Overall results and qualifications from the work: As age increased, observed TCR beta diversity per million T cells dropped in a roughly linear way, and a significant reduction was already evident by age around 41. Since profiling was done on bulk unsorted PBMCs, naive and antigen-experienced compartments could not be conclusively compared. The CMV infection status of donors was not known, potentially confounding age-related changes in expanded clonotypes. Compared with the aged group, the long-lived group had more naive CD4+ T cells, fewer expanded clones and increased TCR diversity, suggesting age selection. Total diversity estimates from one million sequenced T cells were considered lower bounds and underestimates. Observed TCR beta diversity correlated strongly with the percentage of naive T cells measured by flow cytometry.

Including the terminal cysteine and phenylalanine, the CDR3 comprises 15 residues. Only the CDR3 DNA is retained, 45 bases long and in frame from the first base. The V end loses 5 bases and the J end loses 0 bases, and a stretch of 13 bases separates them. As encoded in the germline V gene, CDR1 is SGHAT while CDR2 is FQNNGV. Systemically healthy Caucasian individuals from Russia, some 40 in total and aged about 6 to 100 years, were included as donors. Each donor gave 8 to 10 milliliters of peripheral blood, collected into EDTA-treated Vacutainer tubes. PBMCs were isolated by Ficoll-Paque density-gradient centrifugation, with at least 6 million obtained per sample. Trizol reagent was used to extract total RNA from PBMCs, with at least 6 micrograms per sample. For every donor, an aliquot of PBMCs went through flow cytometry to measure the percentages of naive CD45RAhigh/CD27high T cells.

The clonotype comes from a woman aged 40 to 50 in good health. The chain uses TRBV11-2 and TRBJ1-2, with TRBD1 as a weak D call on 5 bases. The sample consisted of blood. The DNA sequence reads TGTGCCAGCAGCCCCCGCAGGGCCGCTAACTATGGCTACACCTTC. Its protein product is CASSPRRAANYGYTF.